The text below deals with one T cell receptor beta chain. Antigen unknown. The record originates from a study of T cells after yellow fever vaccination. Regarding the study as a whole: The booster saw the reappearance of most primary-vaccination clones (around 96% CD4, 88% CD8). It was a weaker secondary response, yet one that peaked faster, at day 5 versus 15. Researchers noted that a small share of clonotypes showed up in both CD4 and CD8 compartments.

Generation of TCR cDNA used 5'RACE template switching (which added a universal primer site and UMIs). TCRdb redid the calling of the 5' RACE reads with MiXCR, one entry per CDR3 protein. The data contain some 420,000 distinct CDR3 sequences, under 20% of them singletons. Sequenced here: PBMCs, sampled before the yellow fever booster vaccination. The sequence came from a man younger than 30 who received the YFV17D yellow fever vaccine.

In DNA, the CDR3 is TGTGCCAGCAGCTCCCGGGACATCAATCCCTATGGCTACACCTTC. The encoded protein is CASSSRDINPYGYTF. This chain joins TRBV21-1 and TRBJ1-2; the tabulated D call, TRBD1, remains unverified against the DNA. TRBV21-1 is a pseudogene locus. The CDR3 runs 15 residues.